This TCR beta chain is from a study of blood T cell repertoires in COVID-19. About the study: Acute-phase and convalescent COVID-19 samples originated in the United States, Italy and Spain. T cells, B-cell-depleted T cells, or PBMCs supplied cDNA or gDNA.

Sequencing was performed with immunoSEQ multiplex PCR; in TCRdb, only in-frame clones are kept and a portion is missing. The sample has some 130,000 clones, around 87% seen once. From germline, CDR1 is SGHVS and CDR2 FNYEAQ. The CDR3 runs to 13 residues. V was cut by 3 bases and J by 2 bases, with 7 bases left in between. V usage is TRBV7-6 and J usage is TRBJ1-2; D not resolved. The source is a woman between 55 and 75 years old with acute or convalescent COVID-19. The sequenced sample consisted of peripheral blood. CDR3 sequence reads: CASSFGENYGYTF. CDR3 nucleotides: TGTGCCAGCAGCTTCGGGGAAAACTATGGCTACACCTTC.